The present T cell receptor (beta chain) was sequenced within a study of T cell repertoires in cytomegalovirus infection. The overall study: Matching HLA type, along with CMV infection, was indicated by public TCR beta signatures.

Using its own MiXCR run on the reads, TCRdb lists one record per CDR3 protein. The table records 60,000 to 75,000 distinct CDR3 sequences, more than 20% of them present only once. This CDR3 is built from 13 residues. V was shortened by 0 bases and J by 4 bases, with 4 bases between the two germline ends. Germline V gives CDR1 SGHTA, CDR2 FQGNSA. At least ten counts were recorded for this clonotype. Its matching antigen is unknown. Study-wide results and caveats: The ex vivo response showed dominance by HLA-C-restricted CMV-specific TCR beta clonotypes. Carriage of CMV together with the relevant HLA was identifiable through cumulative public TCR beta family frequency.

The gene calls are TRBV7-2 and TRBJ2-1; no clear D. This clonotype originated in a human donor in good health (CMV status not recorded). Some clones in this sample may be carry-over from other donors' samples. Sequencing was done on a sample of PBMCs, sequenced either directly or after in vitro stimulation (not recorded which). The CDR3 bases are TGTGCCAGCAGCTTAGCAGAGTACAATGAGCAGTTCTTC. Translation: CASSLAEYNEQFF. Full variable domain (missing parts from reference TRBV7-2 and TRBJ2-1): GAGVSQSPSNKVTEKGKDVELRCDPISGHTALYWYRQSLGQGLEFLIYFQGNSAPDKSGLPSDRFSAERTGGSVSTLTIQRTQQEDSAVYLCASSLAEYNEQFFGPGTRLTVL.